This T cell receptor beta chain was recorded in a study of long-term antiretroviral therapy in people with HIV. Study outcomes and limitations: Spans of CDR3 length were tighter for HIV repertoires than for controls. Diversity remained lower than transplant donor controls, even though it increased after ART. Information pertaining to ART adherence, viral resistance or therapeutic modifications was not obtained.

In germline, CDR1 is SQVTM, CDR2 ANQGSEA. This CDR3 spans 13 amino acids. The ends were cut back, 3 bases at V and 0 bases at J, with 8 bases in the middle. Survey level was the resolution at which the v3.0 immunoSEQ assay ran. The data were produced by immunoSEQ multiplex PCR, yet TCRdb's version contains in-frame clones alone and is incomplete. The table lists under 30,000 clones, about 85% of them singletons. Without exception, participants with HIV were treated in the United States. To note about this clone: What it binds is unknown.

The specimen comprised unsorted PBMCs, sampled 3 years after starting antiretroviral therapy. The chain recombines TRBV29-1 with TRBJ1-2; D gene uncertain. The clonotype originates from a man aged 35 to 55 with HIV. The CDR3 DNA sequence: TGCAGCGTTGATACAGCCTCTAACTATGGCTACACCTTC. This codes for CSVDTASNYGYTF.